A selection of T cell receptor beta chains follows, all from one sample in a study of neoadjuvant anti-PD-1 for oral cavity cancer. TCRdb keeps only in-frame clones here, not all; method: immunoSEQ multiplex PCR. The repertoire holds 55,000 to 75,000 clones, with 86% as singletons. The sample in question was PBMCs, obtained after nivolumab (anti-PD-1) treatment. The receptors come from a person aged 40 to 85 with oral cavity squamous cell carcinoma. The CDR3 runs from the conserved cysteine through the conserved F or W. The order of the fields is CDR3 protein, CDR3 DNA, D gene, V gene, J gene, clone size. A D gene is named only where the DNA matches it firmly. Where a row states a size, it is once, few, many or the class of an expanded clone; other rows omit it.

CASTNGGSNEQFF,TGTGCCAGCACCAACGGGGGGTCAAATGAGCAGTTCTTC,TRBD2,TRBV27,TRBJ2-1,few
CAIRRDSLSGNTIYF,TGTGCCATCAGGCGGGACAGCCTCTCTGGAAACACCATATATTTT,TRBD1,TRBV10-3,TRBJ1-3,.
CASSSHGTKKNEQYF,TGTGCCAGCAGTTCCCACGGGACTAAAAAAAACGAGCAGTACTTC,TRBD2,TRBV28,TRBJ2-7,few
CASSRVSNQPQHF,TGTGCCAGCAGTCGGGTTAGCAATCAGCCCCAGCATTTT,.,TRBV2,TRBJ1-5,.
CATREPGQSTTGELFF,TGCGCCACCAGAGAACCGGGACAGAGCACCACCGGGGAGCTGTTTTTT,TRBD1,TRBV5-1,TRBJ2-2,few
CASSLVRGANTEAFF,TGTGCCAGCAGCTTAGTTCGGGGGGCGAACACTGAAGCTTTCTTT,.,TRBV7-8,TRBJ1-1,.
CAWSVGQGSETQYF,TGTGCCTGGAGTGTAGGACAGGGTAGTGAGACCCAGTACTTC,TRBD1,TRBV30,TRBJ2-5,.
CASSQDLNTEAFF,TGCGCCAGCAGCCAAGACCTAAACACTGAAGCTTTCTTT,.,TRBV4-1,TRBJ1-1,few
CASSLAQGARTEAFF,TGTGCCAGCAGCTTAGCGCAGGGGGCGCGAACTGAAGCTTTCTTT,TRBD1,TRBV7-9,TRBJ1-1,once
CASRFTGMGAETQYF,TGTGCCAGCAGATTCACAGGGATGGGGGCAGAGACCCAGTACTTC,.,TRBV7-8,TRBJ2-5,few
CASEAGTTYNEQFF,TGTGCCAGTGAGGCCGGGACTACCTACAATGAGCAGTTCTTC,TRBD2,TRBV6-1,TRBJ2-1,.
CASSFSGGWVYEQYF,TGTGCCAGCAGTTTCTCCGGGGGTTGGGTCTACGAGCAGTACTTC,.,TRBV27,TRBJ2-7,.
CASSLGQGFSYEQYF,TGTGCCAGCAGCTTGGGACAGGGCTTCTCCTACGAGCAGTACTTC,TRBD1,TRBV5-4,TRBJ2-7,.
CASSLGYRVKGTDTQYF,TGTGCCAGCAGCTTAGGATACAGGGTAAAAGGCACAGATACGCAGTATTTT,.,TRBV11-2,TRBJ2-3,.
CASSTGADYYEKLFF,TGTGCCAGCAGCACCGGGGCAGATTACTATGAAAAACTGTTTTTT,.,TRBV7-8,TRBJ1-4,.
CASSYSPYTKPYEQYF,TGTGCCAGCAGTTACTCTCCCTACACCAAACCCTACGAGCAGTACTTC,.,TRBV6-6,TRBJ2-7,.
CASSLGGQLEAFF,TGTGCCAGCAGCTTGGGAGGACAGCTTGAAGCTTTCTTT,.,TRBV5-6,TRBJ1-1,.
CASSLDRGGETQYF,TGCGCCAGCAGCTTGGACAGGGGAGGAGAGACCCAGTACTTC,.,TRBV5-1,TRBJ2-5,.
CASSSRGGTNYNEQFF,TGTGCCAGCAGCTCCCGGGGGGGGACAAACTACAATGAGCAGTTCTTC,TRBD2,TRBV5-4,TRBJ2-1,.
CASSSLREKLTGELFF,TGTGCCAGCAGTTCCCTGCGGGAGAAACTCACCGGGGAGCTGTTTTTT,TRBD2,TRBV14,TRBJ2-2,.
CASSLTGEHGYTF,TGTGCCAGCAGCTTGACAGGGGAGCATGGCTACACCTTC,TRBD1,TRBV6-1,TRBJ1-2,.
CASSSQTGFHSLRSYGYTF,TGTGCCAGCAGCTCGCAGACAGGGTTCCATTCCCTTAGGAGCTATGGCTACACCTTC,TRBD1,TRBV7-9,TRBJ1-2,.
CASSDSLAGGLEDTQYF,TGTGCCAGCAGTGACTCCCTCGCGGGGGGGCTGGAAGATACGCAGTATTTT,TRBD2,TRBV6-7,TRBJ2-3,.
CASRFGLTNTGELFF,TGTGCCAGCAGATTTGGACTGACGAACACCGGGGAGCTGTTTTTT,.,TRBV7-2,TRBJ2-2,.
CASSLSLRAPQTYTEAFF,TGTGCCAGCAGTTTATCACTTAGGGCCCCGCAGACTTACACTGAAGCTTTCTTT,.,TRBV27,TRBJ1-1,.
CASSLVLGQGAFSPLHF,TGCGCCAGCAGCTTGGTTTTGGGACAGGGGGCCTTTTCACCCCTCCACTTT,TRBD1,TRBV5-1,TRBJ1-6,.
CAWSGHGLGTGSNTIYF,TGTGCCTGGAGTGGGCATGGATTGGGGACAGGCTCAAACACCATATATTTT,TRBD1,TRBV30,TRBJ1-3,.
CASSTGLAGGEQYF,TGTGCCAGCAGCACGGGACTAGCGGGAGGCGAGCAGTACTTC,TRBD2,TRBV13,TRBJ2-7,.
CAWSVGGGQNTEAFF,TGTGCCTGGAGTGTCGGGGGGGGTCAGAACACTGAAGCTTTCTTT,.,TRBV30,TRBJ1-1,.
CASSSQVTPLGNTIYF,TGTGCCAGCAGCTCCCAAGTCACACCTTTGGGAAACACCATATATTTT,.,TRBV5-4,TRBJ1-3,once
CASSFHGYEQYF,TGTGCCAGCAGCTTTCATGGCTACGAGCAGTACTTC,.,TRBV5-4,TRBJ2-7,few
CASSRSGTGNTGELFF,TGTGCCAGCAGTCGTTCGGGGACGGGGAACACCGGGGAGCTGTTTTTT,.,TRBV6-6,TRBJ2-2,.
CASSPGGMNTEAFF,TGTGCCAGCAGCCCGGGGGGGATGAACACTGAAGCTTTCTTT,.,TRBV4-2,TRBJ1-1,.
CASSGGTVNEKLFF,TGCGCCAGCAGTGGAGGGACAGTTAATGAAAAACTGTTTTTT,TRBD1,TRBV5-1,TRBJ1-4,.
CASSVEGTDQPQHF,TGTGCCAGCAGCGTAGAGGGAACCGATCAGCCCCAGCATTTT,.,TRBV9,TRBJ1-5,.
CASSVLLAGYYEQYF,TGTGCCAGCAGTGTATTACTAGCGGGGTACTACGAGCAGTACTTC,TRBD2,TRBV6-1,TRBJ2-7,.
CASSLLSSTGELFF,TGCGCCAGCAGCTTGCTTAGCTCCACCGGGGAGCTGTTTTTT,.,TRBV5-1,TRBJ2-2,.
CASSLVGQASYEQYF,TGTGCCAGCAGCTTAGTCGGACAAGCCTCCTACGAGCAGTACTTC,.,TRBV7-2,TRBJ2-7,.
CASSLYNEQYF,TGCGCCAGCAGCTTGTACAACGAGCAGTACTTC,.,TRBV5-1,TRBJ2-7,.
CASTPGGTGYFEAFF,TGTGCCAGCACCCCGGGGGGGACAGGTTATTTTGAAGCTTTCTTT,TRBD1,TRBV28,TRBJ1-1,.
CASSSGDRFYGYTF,TGTGCCAGCAGCTCGGGAGACAGATTCTATGGCTACACCTTC,.,TRBV5-4,TRBJ1-2,few
CAISGDKYNEQFF,TGTGCCATCAGTGGGGACAAGTACAATGAGCAGTTCTTC,.,TRBV10-3,TRBJ2-1,.